The 6 T cell receptor beta chains below come from one sample, sequenced in a study of blood T cell repertoires in COVID-19. TCRdb's copy holds only in-frame clones and misses some; the assay was immunoSEQ multiplex PCR. The sample consists of about 240,000 clones, 80% to 90% of them appearing once. Sequencing was performed on peripheral blood. These receptors all stem from a man in his fifties or sixties with acute or convalescent COVID-19.

The chain employs TRBV11-1 and TRBJ2-2, with no clear D. This CDR3 comprises 14 residues. Between the trimmed V and J ends, which lost 3 bases and 1 base, there was a span of 6 bases. Germline CDR1 SGHAT, CDR2 FQDESV (reference sequence). CDR3 sequence: CASSFSRNTGELFF. CDR3 nucleotides: TGTGCCAGCAGCTTCTCGAGGAACACCGGGGAGCTGTTTTTT.

J is TRBJ2-7 and V is TRBV19; perhaps TRBD2 as D (6 bases). The CDR3 is 16 amino acids. Germline lookup yields CDR1 LNHDA and CDR2 SQIVND (reference sequence). The germline V and J ends were trimmed by 3 bases and 2 bases, with 17 bases remaining between them. The CDR3 here is CASSIPKGTSTYEQYF. CDR3 coding DNA: TGTGCCAGTAGTATCCCTAAGGGGACTTCTACCTACGAGCAGTACTTC. Looking up the rest from reference TRBV19 and TRBJ2-7 gives the full variable domain: DGGITQSPKYLFRKEGQNVTLSCEQNLNHDAMYWYRQDPGQGLRLIYYSQIVNDFQKGDIAEGYSVSREKKESFPLTVTSAQKNPTAFYLCASSIPKGTSTYEQYFGPGTRLTVT.

J is TRBJ2-3 and V is TRBV9; 9 bases line up with TRBD2. Germline CDR1 and CDR2: SGDLS and YYNGEE. The junction had 10 bases not matched to a gene; V was cut back by 2 bases and J by 0 bases. The CDR3 sequence is 18 residues long. The DNA for the CDR3 is TGTGCCAGCAGCGTGTTAGCGGGAGCCGGTGCTAGCACAGATACGCAGTATTTT. It yields the protein CASSVLAGAGASTDTQYF.

Comment on this clone: Different DNA sequences within this sample yield the same CDR3. The chain couples TRBV28 to TRBJ1-2; no reliable D call. The CDR3 loop spans 11 amino acids. CDR1 and CDR2 (germline): MDHEN, SYDVKM. The V end lost 5 bases, the J end lost 8 bases, and 9 bases lay between the germline ends. The CDR3 loop is CASSPGYGYTF. In nucleotides, the CDR3 is TGTGCCAGCAGTCCCGGTTACGGCTACACCTTC.

This clone is a singleton in its sample. This sequence joins TRBV29-1 and TRBJ2-7; TRBD2 aligns across 14 bases. The CDR3 spans 16 residues. CDR1 and CDR2 from the germline V gene are SQVTM and ANQGSEA. The V gene end was trimmed by 6 bases and the J gene end by 3 bases; junction bases not matched to a gene: 10. In DNA, the CDR3 is TGCAGCGTCGCCGGGACTAGCGGGAGCAAAGGCTACGAGCAGTACTTC. The encoded protein is CSVAGTSGSKGYEQYF.

The rearrangement joins TRBV19 to TRBJ2-1; 10 bases are shared with TRBD2. Germline values: CDR1 LNHDA, CDR2 SQIVND (reference sequence). The CDR3 length is 18 residues. J lost 5 bases, V lost 3 bases, and 13 bases had no gene match. CDR3 in DNA: TGTGCCAGTAGTATTTCCAGCGGGAGGGCCTGGGGTGACAATGAGCAGTTCTTC. Protein product: CASSISSGRAWGDNEQFF.